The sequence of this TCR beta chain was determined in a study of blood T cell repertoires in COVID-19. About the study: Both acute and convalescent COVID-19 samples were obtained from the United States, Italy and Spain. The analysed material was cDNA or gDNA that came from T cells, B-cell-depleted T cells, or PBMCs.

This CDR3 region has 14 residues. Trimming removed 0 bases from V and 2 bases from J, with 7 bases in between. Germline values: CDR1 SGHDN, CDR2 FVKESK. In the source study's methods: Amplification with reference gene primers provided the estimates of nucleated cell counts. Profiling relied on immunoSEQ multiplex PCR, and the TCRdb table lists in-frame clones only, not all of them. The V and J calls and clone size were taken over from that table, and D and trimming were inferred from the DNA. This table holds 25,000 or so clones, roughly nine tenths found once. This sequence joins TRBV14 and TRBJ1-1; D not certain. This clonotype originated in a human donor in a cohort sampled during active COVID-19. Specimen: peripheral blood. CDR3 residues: CASSQENINTEAFF. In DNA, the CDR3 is TGTGCCAGCAGCCAAGAAAATATCAACACTGAAGCTTTCTTT.